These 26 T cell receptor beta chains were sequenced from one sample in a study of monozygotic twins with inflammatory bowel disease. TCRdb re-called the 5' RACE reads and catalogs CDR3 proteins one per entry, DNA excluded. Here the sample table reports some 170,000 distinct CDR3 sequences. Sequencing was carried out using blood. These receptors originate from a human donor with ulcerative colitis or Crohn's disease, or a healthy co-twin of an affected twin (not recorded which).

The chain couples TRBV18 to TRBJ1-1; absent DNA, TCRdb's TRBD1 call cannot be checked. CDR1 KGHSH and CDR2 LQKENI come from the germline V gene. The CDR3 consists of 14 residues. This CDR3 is CASSRDRTATEAFF. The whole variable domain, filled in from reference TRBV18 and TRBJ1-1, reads NAGVMQNPRHLVRRRGQEARLRCSPMKGHSHVYWYRQLPEEGLKFMVYLQKENIIDESGMPKERFSAEFPKEGPSILRIQQVVRGDSAAYFCASSRDRTATEAFFGQGTRLTVV.

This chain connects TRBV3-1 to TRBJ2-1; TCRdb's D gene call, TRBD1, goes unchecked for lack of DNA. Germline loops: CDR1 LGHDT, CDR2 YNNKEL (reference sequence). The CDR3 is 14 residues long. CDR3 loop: CASSQGTGAVEQFF.

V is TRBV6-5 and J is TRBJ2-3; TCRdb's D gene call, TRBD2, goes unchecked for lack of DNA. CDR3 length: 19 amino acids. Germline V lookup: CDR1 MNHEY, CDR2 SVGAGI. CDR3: CASSYDREGTSGSSDTQYF.

The CDR3 spells CASTLAQANTEAFF. The V and J genes are TRBV5-1 and TRBJ1-1. The CDR3 contains 14 residues. CDR1 and CDR2 (germline): SGHRS, YFSETQ.

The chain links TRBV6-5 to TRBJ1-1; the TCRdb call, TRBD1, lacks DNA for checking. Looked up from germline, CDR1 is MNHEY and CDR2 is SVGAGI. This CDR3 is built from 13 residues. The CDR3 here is CASTPRANTEAFF.

Here the CDR3 reads CASSFNGRYEQYF. V and J are TRBV27 and TRBJ2-7. The CDR3 is 13 residues long. The V gene's germline CDR1 is MNHEY and CDR2 SMNVEV (reference sequence).

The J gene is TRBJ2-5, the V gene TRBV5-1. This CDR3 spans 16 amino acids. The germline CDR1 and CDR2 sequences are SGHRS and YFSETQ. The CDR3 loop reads CASSLNGGVDGETQYF.

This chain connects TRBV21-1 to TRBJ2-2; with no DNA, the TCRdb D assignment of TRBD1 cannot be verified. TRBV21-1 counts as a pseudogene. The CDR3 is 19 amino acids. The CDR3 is CASPAGLIGGQENTGELFF.

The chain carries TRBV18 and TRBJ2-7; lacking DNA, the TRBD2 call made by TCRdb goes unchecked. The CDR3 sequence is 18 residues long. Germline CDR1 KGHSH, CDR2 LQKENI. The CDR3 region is CASSPNWAQGDSSYEQYF. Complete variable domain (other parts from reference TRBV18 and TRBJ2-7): NAGVMQNPRHLVRRRGQEARLRCSPMKGHSHVYWYRQLPEEGLKFMVYLQKENIIDESGMPKERFSAEFPKEGPSILRIQQVVRGDSAAYFCASSPNWAQGDSSYEQYFGPGTRLTVT.

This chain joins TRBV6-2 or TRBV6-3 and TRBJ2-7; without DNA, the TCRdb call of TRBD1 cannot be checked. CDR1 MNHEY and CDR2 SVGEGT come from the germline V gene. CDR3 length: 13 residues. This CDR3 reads CASSNNRGYEQYF.

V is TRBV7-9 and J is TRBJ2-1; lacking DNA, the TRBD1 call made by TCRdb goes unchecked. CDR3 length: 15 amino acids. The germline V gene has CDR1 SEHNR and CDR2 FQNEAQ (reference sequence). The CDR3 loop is CASSLAGQGINEQFF. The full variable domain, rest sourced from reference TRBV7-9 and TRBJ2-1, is DTGVSQNPRHKITKRGQNVTFRCDPISEHNRLYWYRQTLGQGPEFLTYFQNEAQLEKSRLLSDRFSAERPKGSFSTLEIQRTEQGDSAMYLCASSLAGQGINEQFFGPGTRLTVL.

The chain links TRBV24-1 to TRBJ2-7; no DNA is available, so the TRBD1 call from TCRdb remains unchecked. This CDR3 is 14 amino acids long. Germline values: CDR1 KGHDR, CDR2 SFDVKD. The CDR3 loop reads CATSESDRNYEQYF.

CDR3 loop: CAWSVGYLLEDEQFF. The V call is TRBV30, the J call TRBJ2-1; lacking DNA, the TRBD2 call made by TCRdb goes unchecked. Germline-derived CDR1 and CDR2 are GTSNPN and SVGIG (reference sequence). This CDR3 region has 15 residues.

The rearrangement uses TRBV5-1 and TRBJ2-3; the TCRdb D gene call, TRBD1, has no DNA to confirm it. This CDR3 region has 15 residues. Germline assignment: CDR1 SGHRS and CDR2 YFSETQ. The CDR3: CASSLTGLGTDTQYF.

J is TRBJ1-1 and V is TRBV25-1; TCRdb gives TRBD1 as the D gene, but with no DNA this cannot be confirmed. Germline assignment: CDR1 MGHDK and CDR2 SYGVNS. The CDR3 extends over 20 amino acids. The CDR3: CASSEYAGPFPGTVNTEAFF.

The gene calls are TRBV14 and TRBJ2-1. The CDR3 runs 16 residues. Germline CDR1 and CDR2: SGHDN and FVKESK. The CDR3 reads CASSLYPLGSSNEQFF.

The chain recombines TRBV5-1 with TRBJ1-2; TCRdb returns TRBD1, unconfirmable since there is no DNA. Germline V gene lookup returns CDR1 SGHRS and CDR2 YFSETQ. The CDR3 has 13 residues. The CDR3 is CASSLREGDGYTF.

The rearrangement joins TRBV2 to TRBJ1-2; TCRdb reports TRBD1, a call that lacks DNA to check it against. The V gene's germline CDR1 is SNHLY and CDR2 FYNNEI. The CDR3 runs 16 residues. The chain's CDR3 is CASGRDRRQRDYGYTF. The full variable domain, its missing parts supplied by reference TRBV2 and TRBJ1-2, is EPEVTQTPSHQVTQMGQEVILRCVPISNHLYFYWYRQILGQKVEFLVSFYNNEISEKSEIFDDQFSVERPDGSNFTLKIRSTKLEDSAMYFCASGRDRRQRDYGYTFGSGTRLTVV.

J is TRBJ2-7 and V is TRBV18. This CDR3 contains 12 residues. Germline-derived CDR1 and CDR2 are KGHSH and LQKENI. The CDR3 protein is CASSRPFYEQYF.

The CDR3 region is CASSYSATGLGGPQHF. This chain connects TRBV6-5 to TRBJ1-5. Germline V lookup: CDR1 MNHEY, CDR2 SVGAGI. This CDR3 comprises 16 residues.

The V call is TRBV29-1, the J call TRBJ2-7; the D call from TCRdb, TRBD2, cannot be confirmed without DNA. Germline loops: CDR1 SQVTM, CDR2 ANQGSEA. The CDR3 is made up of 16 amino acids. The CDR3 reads CSAAGTSGPSPYEQYF.

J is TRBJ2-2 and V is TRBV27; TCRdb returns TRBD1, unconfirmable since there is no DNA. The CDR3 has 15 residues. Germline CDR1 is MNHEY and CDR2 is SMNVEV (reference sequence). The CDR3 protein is CASSLSGGRTGELFF.

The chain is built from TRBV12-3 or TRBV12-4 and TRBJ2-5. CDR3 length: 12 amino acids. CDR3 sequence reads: CASSLSGGTQYF.

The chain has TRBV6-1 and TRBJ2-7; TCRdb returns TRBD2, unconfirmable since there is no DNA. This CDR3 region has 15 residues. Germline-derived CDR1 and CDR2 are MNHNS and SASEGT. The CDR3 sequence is CASSILAGRPYEQYF.

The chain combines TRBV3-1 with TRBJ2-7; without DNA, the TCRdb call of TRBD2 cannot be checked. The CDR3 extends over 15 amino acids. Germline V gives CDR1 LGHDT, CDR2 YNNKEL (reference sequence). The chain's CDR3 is CASSQAYRTRREQYF.

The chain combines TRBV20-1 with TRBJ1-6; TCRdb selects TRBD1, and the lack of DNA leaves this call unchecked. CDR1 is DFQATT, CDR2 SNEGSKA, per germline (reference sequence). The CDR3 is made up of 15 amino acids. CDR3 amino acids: CSARDNRGNNSPLHF.